This TCR beta chain was recorded in a study of early T cells in non-severe SARS-CoV-2 infection (dated by TCRdb to about 2021). Background for the entire study: Because TCR sequencing was done on bulk RNA from unsorted whole blood, the alpha and beta chains could not be paired.

The protocol used for the library was 5' RACE. The instrument was a NextSeq 500. In the TCR library protocol, unique molecular identifiers were attached to individual cDNA molecules to correct for PCR bias and sequencing error. TCR alpha and beta chains were both sequenced, and the abundances of alpha and beta sequences in each sample were closely correlated with each other. As for the original processing: Decombinator V4 was used to annotate the V gene, J gene and CDR3 of the TCR sequences. Expanded TCRs were defined as changing significantly between any two time points under a Poisson model with p below 0.0001. TCR abundances were normalised to the total number of TCRs sequenced in each sample and reported as counts per million. MAIT TCRs were defined by TRAV1-2 paired with TRAJ12, TRAJ20 or TRAJ33, and iNKT TCRs by TRAV10 paired with TRAJ18. VDJdb, accessed 1 November 2021, was searched for CMV, EBV and SARS-CoV-2 annotated TCRs, excluding TCRs annotated for multiple antigens. The public reads were quality trimmed at Q25 with fastp and then assembled into clones with MiXCR by TCRdb, keeping productive beta chains. CDR3 protein duplicates are merged, each entry listing the most common genes and DNA. The V and J calls were determined by TCRdb, not by the authors. Counted in this sample were approximately 70,000 distinct CDR3 sequences; around 12% of them appeared once. The ten largest clones represent about 1.3% of the sample.

Findings and caveats that apply to the study as a whole: VDJdb matching was skewed toward anti-spike CD8 responses, so virus-specific expansions were likely underestimated and private and CD4 specificities were missed.

Based on the germline V gene, the CDR1 and CDR2 sequences are MNHNS and SASEGT. The CDR3 numbers 16 residues from cysteine through phenylalanine. The CDR3 DNA has 48 bases and is translated from base 1. Trimming removed 3 bases from V and 0 bases from J, leaving 14 bases between the germline ends. Set within a cohort of healthcare workers in London, UK, this nested case-control study involved weekly PCR testing of nasopharyngeal swabs along with blood sampling. Healthcare workers were enrolled in the week of the UK lockdown, from 23 to 31 March 2020, and were followed every week for up to roughly 15 weeks. This clonotype has at least ten counts. The antigen this receptor binds is unknown. Base qualities were left out, and no much larger clone turns up one base away.

Material: whole blood. This sequence was found in an adult who was a healthcare worker with PCR-confirmed SARS-CoV-2 infection or an uninfected control (not recorded which). The rearrangement combines TRBV6-1 with TRBJ1-1; a confident D gene designation cannot be given. In nucleotide form, the sequence is TGTGCCAGCAGTGACGCGGCCGACGCCGTGAACACTGAAGCTTTCTTT. This codes for CASSDAADAVNTEAFF.